This T cell receptor (beta chain) is from a study of T cell changes during pregnancy in multiple sclerosis (dated by TCRdb to between 2017 and 2020). Describing the broader study: In women with multiple sclerosis, the researchers looked at how the T cell repertoire shifted as pregnancy progressed.

Library prep was done by the immunoSEQ multiplex PCR assay. Entries here come from immuneACCESS through TCRdb and include only in-frame sequences with V and J called. Some clones fail to appear in such tables; in the studies checked, an unresolved V gene covers under half of the shortfall, and the cause of the remainder is unknown. The sample table records roughly 100,000 clones; around 94% of these occur just once. About 0.89% of the sample comes from the top ten. Points on this clone: The antigen it recognizes is unknown. Base-call qualities are not available, and no considerably larger clone is one nucleotide away.

Compared with germline, V lacks 5 bases and J lacks 4 bases; bases without a gene match: 7. The CDR3 goes from the cysteine to the phenylalanine over 14 residues. The CDR3 DNA has 42 bases and is translated from base 1. According to the germline V gene, CDR1 reads SGHVS and CDR2 reads FNYEAQ. The V and J genes are TRBV7-6 and TRBJ1-1; 7 junctional bases match TRBD1. Specimen: peripheral blood, collected after pregnancy. The origin of this receptor is a female donor with multiple sclerosis, enrolled in a pregnancy study. The CDR3 is CASSLDRVITEAFF. In nucleotide form, the sequence is TGTGCCAGCAGCCTCGACAGGGTAATCACTGAAGCTTTCTTT.